This TCR beta chain was found in a study of blood T cell repertoires in COVID-19. Overall study context: Acute-phase and convalescent COVID-19 samples originated in the United States, Italy and Spain. The cDNA or gDNA used as material had been derived from T cells, B-cell-depleted T cells, or PBMCs.

Original processing notes: Estimation of nucleated cell counts was performed using reference gene primer amplification. Repertoires were generated with immunoSEQ multiplex PCR, while TCRdb's copy carries only in-frame clones and drops some. V, J and clone size are those of that table, while D and trimming were read from the DNA. The sample consists of around 140,000 clones, roughly four fifths of them appearing once. Participant reports of clinical history set cohort assignment. This receptor was taken from a man aged 35 to 55 with acute COVID-19. Input material: PBMCs or T cells enriched from blood (not recorded which).

The DNA for the CDR3 is TGTGCCAGCATGAGGGAGGTAGCGAGCTACGAGCAGTACTTC. Its translation is CASMREVASYEQYF. V usage is TRBV28 and J usage is TRBJ2-7; weak D call: TRBD2 (6 bases). Germline CDR1 is MDHEN and CDR2 is SYDVKM. V was cut by 7 bases and J by 3 bases, with 16 bases left in between. This CDR3 comprises 14 residues.